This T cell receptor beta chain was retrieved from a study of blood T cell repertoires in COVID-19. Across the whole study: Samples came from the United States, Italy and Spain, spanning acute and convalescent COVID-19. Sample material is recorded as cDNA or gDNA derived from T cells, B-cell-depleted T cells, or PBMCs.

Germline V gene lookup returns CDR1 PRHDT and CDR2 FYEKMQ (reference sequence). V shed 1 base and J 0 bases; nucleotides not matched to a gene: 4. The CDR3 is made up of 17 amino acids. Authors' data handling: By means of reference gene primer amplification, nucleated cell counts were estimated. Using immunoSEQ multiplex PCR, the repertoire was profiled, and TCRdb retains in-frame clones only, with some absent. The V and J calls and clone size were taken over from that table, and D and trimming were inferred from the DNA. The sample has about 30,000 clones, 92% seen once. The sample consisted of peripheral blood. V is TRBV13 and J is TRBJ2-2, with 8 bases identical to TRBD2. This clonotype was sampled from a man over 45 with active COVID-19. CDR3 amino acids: CASSLVREDSNTGELFF. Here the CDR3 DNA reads TGTGCCAGCAGCTTAGTGCGGGAGGATTCGAACACCGGGGAGCTGTTTTTT.